This is a list of T cell receptor beta chains from one sample in a study of PD-1 blockade in classical Hodgkin lymphoma. TCRdb's table, derived via immunoSEQ multiplex PCR, lists solely in-frame clones and lacks some. The sample lists about 27,000 clones, around 90% occurring once. The specimen comprised CD8+ T cells from blood, sampled at baseline. The receptors stem from a human donor with classical Hodgkin lymphoma. The CDR3 runs from the conserved cysteine through the conserved F or W. Fields, in order: V gene, clone size, J gene, D gene, CDR3 protein, CDR3 DNA. A D gene is named only where the DNA matches it firmly. Expanded clones get a size class; other rows say once, few or many, or leave the size out.

TRBV10-2	NA	TRBJ2-7	NA	CASSEGRPQYF	TGCGCCAGCAGTGAGGGTCGACCTCAGTACTTC
TRBV9	NA	TRBJ1-2	NA	CASSVDSSYYGYTF	TGTGCCAGCAGCGTCGACAGCAGTTACTATGGCTACACCTTC
TRBV6-5	NA	TRBJ1-1	NA	CASSYSPVDMNTEAFF	TGTGCCAGCAGTTACTCGCCAGTCGACATGAACACTGAAGCTTTCTTT
TRBV6-5	NA	TRBJ2-1	NA	CASSYSQRHEQFF	TGTGCCAGCAGTTACTCGCAGCGTCATGAGCAGTTCTTC
TRBV30	NA	TRBJ1-4	NA	CAWTFQGYATNEKLFF	TGTGCCTGGACCTTCCAGGGATACGCAACTAATGAAAAACTGTTTTTT
TRBV28	NA	TRBJ2-5	NA	CATQKGRVRPETQYF	TGTGCCACCCAGAAGGGTCGGGTCCGTCCAGAGACCCAGTACTTC
TRBV28	NA	TRBJ2-7	NA	CASSTIVDGNEQYF	TGTGCCAGCAGCACAATCGTGGACGGTAACGAGCAGTACTTC
TRBV19	NA	TRBJ1-1	NA	CASSEKPGADGTEAFF	TGTGCCAGTAGTGAGAAGCCGGGGGCTGACGGCACTGAAGCTTTCTTT
TRBV27	NA	TRBJ2-7	TRBD1	CASSPGTGRGEQYF	TGTGCCAGCAGTCCGGGGACAGGGAGGGGCGAGCAGTACTTC
TRBV10-2	NA	TRBJ1-1	NA	CASSEWSRENTEAFF	TGCGCCAGCAGTGAGTGGAGCAGGGAGAACACTGAAGCTTTCTTT
TRBV5-6	NA	TRBJ1-2	TRBD1	CASSHGQGRGYTF	TGTGCCAGCAGCCACGGACAGGGGCGAGGCTACACCTTC
TRBV10-3	NA	TRBJ2-1	NA	CATVNTSSSYNEQFF	TGTGCCACTGTCAACACGTCGAGCTCCTACAATGAGCAGTTCTTC
TRBV29-1	once	TRBJ2-7	TRBD1	CSGGQGAYEQYF	TGCAGCGGGGGACAGGGGGCTTACGAGCAGTACTTC
TRBV29-1	NA	TRBJ1-2	NA	CSVEIRGYGYTF	TGCAGCGTTGAAATAAGGGGCTATGGCTACACCTTC
TRBV12-5	NA	TRBJ2-7	NA	CASGFGSGGGGGEQYF	NA
TRBV27	NA	TRBJ2-1	TRBD2	CASSLIAGGLNEQFF	TGTGCCAGCAGTTTAATTGCGGGAGGATTAAATGAGCAGTTCTTC
TRBV5-1	NA	TRBJ1-2	NA	CASSFGYLGGYTF	TGCGCCAGCAGCTTTGGATATTTGGGAGGCTACACCTTC
TRBV7-9	NA	TRBJ2-7	TRBD1	CAIDYRGHYEQYF	TGTGCCATCGACTACAGGGGGCACTACGAGCAGTACTTC
TRBV10-1	NA	TRBJ2-5	TRBD1	CASRTDRGEETQYF	TGCGCCAGCAGAACGGACAGGGGAGAAGAGACCCAGTACTTC
TRBV6-1	few	TRBJ2-7	NA	CASSLRGAASYEQYF	TGTGCCAGCAGCCTAAGGGGGGCTGCATCCTACGAGCAGTACTTC
TRBV27	NA	TRBJ2-5	NA	CASSLRGPKETQYF	TGTGCCAGCAGTTTAAGGGGTCCTAAAGAGACCCAGTACTTC
TRBV6-5	NA	TRBJ1-1	NA	CASSYGGNTEAFF	TGTGCCAGCAGTTACGGGGGGAACACTGAAGCTTTCTTT
TRBV5-1	NA	TRBJ2-4	TRBD2	CASSLVAGGPKNIQYF	TGCGCCAGCAGCTTGGTCGCGGGAGGGCCCAAAAACATTCAGTACTTC
TRBV28	NA	TRBJ2-3	NA	CASSLDTYTDTQYF	TGTGCCAGCAGTTTAGACACCTACACAGATACGCAGTATTTT
TRBV5-1	NA	TRBJ2-7	TRBD2	CASRGLAGEESYEQYF	TGCGCCAGCAGGGGACTAGCGGGAGAGGAAAGCTACGAGCAGTACTTC
TRBV4-1	NA	TRBJ2-7	NA	CASSQGIGFGISSYEQYF	TGCGCCAGCAGCCAAGGGATAGGGTTCGGTATATCCTCCTACGAGCAGTACTTC
TRBV5-1	NA	TRBJ2-4	NA	CASSSRGLEYF	TGCGCCAGCAGTTCAAGGGGCCTGGAGTACTTC